This TCR beta chain was sequenced during a study of T cell changes during pregnancy in multiple sclerosis. Germline V gene lookup returns CDR1 SGHDT and CDR2 YYEEEE. Trimming removed 1 base at V and 4 bases at J, with 17 bases between. The CDR3 consists of 16 residues. TCRdb's table, derived via immunoSEQ multiplex PCR, lists solely in-frame clones and lacks some. The sample lists about 20,000 clones, about 87% seen once, with 5% to 6% in the top ten. Specimen: CD8+ T cells from peripheral blood mononuclear cells, collected in the second trimester of pregnancy. The chain couples TRBV5-6 to TRBJ1-2; TRBD1 is a possible D gene (5 bases). The sequence was obtained from a female donor in good health, enrolled as a control in a pregnancy study. CDR3 coding DNA: TGTGCCAGCAGCTTGTCGCGCAGGGAGGAGGTCTATGGCTACACCTTC. Amino acids: CASSLSRREEVYGYTF.